The present T cell receptor (beta chain) was sequenced within a study of CD8+CD57+ T cells in acquired aplastic anemia. For the study at large: Across the sorted CD4+ and CD8+ cells, DNA amounts averaged 3.2 ug.

Germline-derived CDR1 and CDR2 are LNHDA and SQIVND (reference sequence). The CDR3 is 14 residues long. Unmatched junction bases numbered 9, after V lost 9 bases and J lost 4 bases. Study results and caveats: Significant differences in CD8+ Simpson's diversity were not observed between patients and controls. Around 29 shared CD8+ CDR3s appeared highly expressed within patients' immunodominant clones.

About this clonotype itself: Antigen unknown.

Genomic DNA, the template, was used for profiling of the TCR beta VDJ and CDR3. TCRdb ran MiXCR on the reads and lists one entry per CDR3 protein. The table includes about 40,000 distinct CDR3 sequences, roughly two thirds detected once. The specimen was sorted CD4+, CD8+, or CD8+CD57+ T cells (not recorded which) from PBMCs. V is TRBV19 and J is TRBJ1-5, with TRBD1 matching 7 bases. This clonotype was sampled from a human donor in good health, serving as a control. The CDR3 DNA sequence: TGTGCCAGCACGGGACAGCCGGAAAATCAGCCCCAGCATTTT. The encoded protein is CASTGQPENQPQHF.